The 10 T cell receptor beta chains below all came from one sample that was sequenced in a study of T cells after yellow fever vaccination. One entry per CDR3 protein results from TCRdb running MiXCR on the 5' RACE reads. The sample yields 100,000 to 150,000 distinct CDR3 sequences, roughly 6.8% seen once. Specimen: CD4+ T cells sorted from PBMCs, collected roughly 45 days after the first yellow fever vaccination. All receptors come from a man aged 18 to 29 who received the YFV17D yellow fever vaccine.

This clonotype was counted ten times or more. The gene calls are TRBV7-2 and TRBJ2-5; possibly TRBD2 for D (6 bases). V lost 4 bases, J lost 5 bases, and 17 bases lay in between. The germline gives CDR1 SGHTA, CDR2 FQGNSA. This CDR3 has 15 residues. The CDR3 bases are TGTGCCAGCAGCTCGGGACTGACTGGTAGGGAGACCCAGTACTTC. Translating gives CASSSGLTGRETQYF.

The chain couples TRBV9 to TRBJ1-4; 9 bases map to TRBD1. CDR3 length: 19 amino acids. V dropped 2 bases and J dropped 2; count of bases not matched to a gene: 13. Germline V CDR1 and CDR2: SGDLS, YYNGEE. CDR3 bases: TGTGCCAGCAGCGTGACTCCGGGACAGGGAGGTGGCACTAATGAAAAACTGTTTTTT. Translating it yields CASSVTPGQGGGTNEKLFF.

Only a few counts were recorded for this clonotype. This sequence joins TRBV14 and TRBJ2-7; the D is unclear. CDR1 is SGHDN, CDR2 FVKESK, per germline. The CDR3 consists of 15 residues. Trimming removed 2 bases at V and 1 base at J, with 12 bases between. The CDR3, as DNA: TGTGCCAGCAGCCAAATGTCCAGGATTTCCTACGAGCAGTACTTC. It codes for CASSQMSRISYEQYF.

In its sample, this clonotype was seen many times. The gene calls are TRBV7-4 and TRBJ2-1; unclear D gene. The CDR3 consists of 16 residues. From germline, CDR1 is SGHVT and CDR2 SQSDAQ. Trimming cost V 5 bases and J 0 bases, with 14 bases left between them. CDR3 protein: CASSPPRAGSYNEQFF. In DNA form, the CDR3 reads TGTGCCAGCAGCCCCCCCCGGGCCGGCTCCTACAATGAGCAGTTCTTC.

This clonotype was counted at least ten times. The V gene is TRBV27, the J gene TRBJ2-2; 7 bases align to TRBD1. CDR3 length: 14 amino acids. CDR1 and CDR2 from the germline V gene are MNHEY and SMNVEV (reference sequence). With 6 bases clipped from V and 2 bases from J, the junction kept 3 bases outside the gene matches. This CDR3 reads CASRGTANTGELFF. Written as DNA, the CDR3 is TGTGCCAGCAGAGGGACAGCAAACACCGGGGAGCTGTTTTTT.

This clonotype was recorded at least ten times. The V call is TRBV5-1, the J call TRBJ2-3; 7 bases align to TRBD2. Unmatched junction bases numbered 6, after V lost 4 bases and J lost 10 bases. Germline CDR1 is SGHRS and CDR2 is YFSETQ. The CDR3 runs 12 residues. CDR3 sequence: CASSLGSGAQYF. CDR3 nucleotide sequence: TGCGCCAGCAGCCTCGGGAGCGGGGCGCAGTATTTT.

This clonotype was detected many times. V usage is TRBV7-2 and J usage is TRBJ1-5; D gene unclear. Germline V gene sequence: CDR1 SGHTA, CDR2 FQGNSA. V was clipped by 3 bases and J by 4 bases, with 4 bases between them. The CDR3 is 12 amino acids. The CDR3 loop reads CASSLENQPQHF. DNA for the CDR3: TGTGCCAGCAGCTTGGAGAATCAGCCCCAGCATTTT.

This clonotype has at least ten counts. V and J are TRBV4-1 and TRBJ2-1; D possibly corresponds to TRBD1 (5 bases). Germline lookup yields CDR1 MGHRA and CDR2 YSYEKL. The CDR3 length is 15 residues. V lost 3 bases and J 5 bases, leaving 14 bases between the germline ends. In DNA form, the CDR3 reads TGCGCCAGCAGCCACCCCTTAATCAGGGACAATGAGCAGTTCTTC. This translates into CASSHPLIRDNEQFF.

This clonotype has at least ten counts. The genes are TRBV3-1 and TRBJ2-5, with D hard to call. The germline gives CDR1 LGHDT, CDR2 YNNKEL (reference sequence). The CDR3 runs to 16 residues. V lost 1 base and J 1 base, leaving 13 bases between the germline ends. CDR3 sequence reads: CASSQGIPYLQETQYF. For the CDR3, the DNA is TGTGCCAGCAGCCAAGGAATCCCCTATCTCCAAGAGACCCAGTACTTC.

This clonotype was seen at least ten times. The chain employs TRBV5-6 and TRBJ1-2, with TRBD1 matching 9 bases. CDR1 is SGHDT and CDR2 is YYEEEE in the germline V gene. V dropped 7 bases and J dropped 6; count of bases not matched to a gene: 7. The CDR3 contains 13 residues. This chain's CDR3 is CASDLQGADGYTF. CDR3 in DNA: TGTGCCAGCGATCTACAGGGGGCAGATGGCTACACCTTC.